This record covers a single T cell receptor beta chain. Donors were systemically healthy Caucasian individuals from Russia aged 6 to 90 years. No fewer than 6.5 million PBMCs went into each sample. Through a sample-barcoded 5' primer and a J-beta primer mix, a second PCR was run for roughly 6 to 12 cycles. Researchers report that a template-switch adaptor with 12 random nucleotides tagged each cDNA molecule. The study obtained at least 2.5 million CDR3-containing paired-end reads from every sample. Each CDR3 protein is one row after TCRdb ran MiXCR on the 5' RACE reads. This sample has around 670,000 distinct CDR3 sequences; approximately 30% occur once, and the top ten carry about 15%. The source of the sample is a study of blood T cells in healthy people across ages. The CDR3 has 14 amino acids. Germline loops: CDR1 SQVTM, CDR2 ANQGSEA.

Sample: blood. This chain links TRBV29-1 with TRBJ2-2; 8 nucleotides line up with TRBD1. The TCR comes from a woman at least 80 years old in good health. DNA of the CDR3: TGCGGCGCCTCCGGGGCAGGGGGCAACGGGGAGCTGTTTTTT. Its protein is CGASGAGGNGELFF.